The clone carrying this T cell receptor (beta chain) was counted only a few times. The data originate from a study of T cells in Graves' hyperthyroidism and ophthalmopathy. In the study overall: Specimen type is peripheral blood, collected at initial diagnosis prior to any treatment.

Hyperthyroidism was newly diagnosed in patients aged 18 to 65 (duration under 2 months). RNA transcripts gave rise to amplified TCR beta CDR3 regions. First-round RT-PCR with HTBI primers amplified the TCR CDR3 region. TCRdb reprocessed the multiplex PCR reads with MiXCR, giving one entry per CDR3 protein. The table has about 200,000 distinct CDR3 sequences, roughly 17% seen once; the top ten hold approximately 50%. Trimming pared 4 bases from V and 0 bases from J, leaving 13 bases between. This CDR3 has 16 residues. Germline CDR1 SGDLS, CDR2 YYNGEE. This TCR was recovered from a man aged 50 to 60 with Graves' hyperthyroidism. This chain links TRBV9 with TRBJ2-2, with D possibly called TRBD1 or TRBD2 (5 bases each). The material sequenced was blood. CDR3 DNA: TGTGCCAGCAGCCCCCGTAGAGGGGCGAACACCGGGGAGCTGTTTTTT. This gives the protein CASSPRRGANTGELFF.